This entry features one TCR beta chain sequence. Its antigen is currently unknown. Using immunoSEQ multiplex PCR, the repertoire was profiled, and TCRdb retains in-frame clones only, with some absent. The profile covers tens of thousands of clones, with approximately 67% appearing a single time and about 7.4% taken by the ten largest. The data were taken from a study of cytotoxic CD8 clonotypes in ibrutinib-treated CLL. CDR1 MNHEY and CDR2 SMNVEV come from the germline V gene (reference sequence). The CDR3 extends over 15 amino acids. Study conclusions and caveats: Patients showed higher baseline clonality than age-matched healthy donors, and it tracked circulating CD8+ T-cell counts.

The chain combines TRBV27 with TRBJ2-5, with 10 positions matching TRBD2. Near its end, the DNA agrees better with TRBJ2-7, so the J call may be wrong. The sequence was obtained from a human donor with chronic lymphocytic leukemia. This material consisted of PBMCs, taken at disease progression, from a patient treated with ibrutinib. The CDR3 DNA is TGTGCCAGCGAGACTAGCGGGCCCGGATCATACGAGCAGTACTTC. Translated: CASETSGPGSYEQYF.